Detailed here is one T cell receptor beta chain. Its antigen is not known. These data originate in a study of T cell responses to AZD1222 COVID-19 vaccine. The study, taken as a whole, reports: The peak T cell response came first, and repertoires were sampled only after it.

Sequencing was performed with immunoSEQ multiplex PCR; in TCRdb, only in-frame clones are kept and a portion is missing. The data show 150,000 to 200,000 clones, with more than 80% seen just once and roughly 6.9% held by the top ten. Sequenced material: peripheral blood, taken on day 0 of AZD1222 vaccination. The clonotype was recovered from an adult in good health.

The CDR3 DNA sequence: TGTGCCAGTAGTAGGCGACAAGCGAGCTCCTACGAGCAGTACTTC. Translated: CASSRRQASSYEQYF. The chain employs TRBV19 and TRBJ2-7, with D unclear. CDR1 and CDR2 from the germline V gene are LNHDA and SQIVND (reference sequence). V lost 4 bases and J 0 bases, leaving 13 bases between the germline ends. The CDR3 covers 15 residues.